This T cell receptor beta chain was identified in a study of vaccination and CD4 T cells after COVID-19. As regards this clonotype: Antigen specificity is unknown.

Sequenced with the Oncomine TCR Beta short-read assay was DNA taken from cultured CD4+ T cells. From the PCR reads, TCRdb called clonotypes with MiXCR, one entry per CDR3 protein. The sample lists 10,000 or so distinct CDR3 sequences, around 67% seen once, with approximately 7.7% in the top ten. Treatment defined: roughly ten-day PBMC culture with coronavirus spike peptide pools or control peptides (ViraFEST assay). Peptide pool stimulation in ViraFEST expanded antigen-specific T cells, whose TCRs were then sequenced. About 2 million PBMCs went into each well for culture with around 9.2 IU/ml IL-2 and around 10 ug/ml peptide pools. Fresh medium (containing IL-2) replaced half the medium on days 3 and 7. Cells were cultured for 10 days, and then CD4+ T cells were isolated by negative selection. Germline assignment: CDR1 DFQATT and CDR2 SNEGSKA (reference sequence). Losses at the gene ends were 1 base for V and 2 bases for J; bases not matched to a gene: 9. The CDR3 consists of 16 residues.

This chain links TRBV20-1 with TRBJ2-5; 8 bases match TRBD2. The origin of this receptor is a human donor who had recovered from COVID-19. The sequenced sample was CD4+ T cells from blood, cultured in vitro. The CDR3 loop is CSARAVLAGLQETQYF. The DNA for the CDR3 is TGCAGTGCTAGAGCCGTGTTAGCGGGACTACAAGAGACCCAGTACTTC.